This is a list of T cell receptor beta chains from one sample in a study of T cell responses to AZD1222 COVID-19 vaccine. Data came from immunoSEQ multiplex PCR; TCRdb stores just in-frame clones and leaves some out. Of 86,000 or so clones in the sample, under 95% were seen once. The specimen was peripheral blood, collected on day 0 of AZD1222 vaccination. These receptors all come from an adult in good health. CDR3s include the opening cysteine and the closing phenylalanine or tryptophan. The D gene is left open where the match is weak. Expanded clones are given a class, and other clones once, few, many or no size at all.

j_gene	abundance	d_gene	v_gene	CDR3aa	CDR3nt
TRBJ2-5	NA	NA	TRBV7-2	CASSFGSVPQETQYF	TGTGCCAGCAGCTTTGGTAGCGTCCCCCAAGAGACCCAGTACTTC
TRBJ2-7	few	TRBD1	TRBV28	CASSDRGVRSYEQYF	TGTGCCAGCAGTGACAGGGGTGTTAGGTCCTACGAGCAGTACTTC
TRBJ2-7	NA	TRBD1	TRBV19	CATTGQGRYEQYF	TGTGCCACCACAGGACAGGGGCGGTACGAGCAGTACTTC
TRBJ1-3	NA	NA	TRBV9	CASSVGGGHSSGNTIYF	TGTGCCAGCAGCGTAGGAGGGGGTCATAGCTCTGGAAACACCATATATTTT
TRBJ1-3	NA	NA	TRBV19	CASSTEDGRNTIYF	TGTGCCAGTAGTACAGAGGACGGACGAAACACCATATATTTT
TRBJ2-5	NA	TRBD1	TRBV18	CASSPPPGWGQGLETQYF	TGTGCCAGCTCTCCCCCCCCCGGGTGGGGACAGGGCTTGGAGACCCAGTACTTC
TRBJ1-1	NA	NA	TRBV27	CASSLKWAGRTEAFF	TGTGCCAGCAGTTTGAAGTGGGCAGGGAGGACTGAAGCTTTCTTT
TRBJ1-2	NA	NA	TRBV28	CASSPGATNYGYTF	TGTGCCAGCAGTCCAGGGGCTACTAACTATGGCTACACCTTC
TRBJ2-7	NA	NA	TRBV5-8	CASSSKSYEQYF	TGTGCCAGCAGTTCGAAGTCCTACGAGCAGTACTTC
TRBJ1-6	NA	NA	TRBV9	CASSVEGGNSPLHF	TGTGCCAGCAGCGTAGAGGGGGGAAATTCACCCCTCCACTTT
TRBJ2-5	NA	NA	TRBV4-2	CASSQGGPQETQYF	TGTGCCAGCAGCCAAGGGGGACCACAAGAGACCCAGTACTTC
TRBJ2-3	few	NA	TRBV28	CASSQGYKDTQYF	TGTGCCAGCAGTCAGGGTTACAAAGATACGCAGTATTTT
TRBJ2-5	NA	TRBD2	TRBV10-2	CASSESLAGGQETQYF	TGCGCCAGCAGTGAGTCGCTAGCGGGAGGACAAGAGACCCAGTACTTC
TRBJ1-6	NA	NA	TRBV7-2	CASIDFSDSPLHF	TGTGCCAGTATAGACTTTAGCGATTCACCCCTCCACTTT
TRBJ2-7	once	TRBD2	TRBV6-5	CASSYMGGAYEQYF	TGTGCCAGCAGTTACATGGGGGGGGCCTACGAGCAGTACTTC
TRBJ2-7	once	TRBD2	TRBV18	CASSPASGGSEQYF	TGTGCCAGCTCACCTGCCTCGGGAGGTAGCGAGCAGTACTTC
TRBJ1-2	NA	NA	TRBV2	CASMMGGYGYTF	TGTGCCAGCATGATGGGGGGCTATGGCTACACCTTC
TRBJ1-2	NA	TRBD1	TRBV27	CASSSNRGRGYTF	TGTGCCAGCAGTAGTAACAGGGGACGCGGCTACACCTTC
TRBJ1-1	NA	NA	TRBV2	CASSVGAGNTEAFF	TGTGCCAGCAGTGTGGGGGCAGGCAACACTGAAGCTTTCTTT
TRBJ2-7	once	NA	TRBV2	CASRQGGYEQYF	TGTGCCAGCAGACAGGGTGGCTACGAGCAGTACTTC
TRBJ1-2	NA	NA	TRBV9	CASSPFEVVRTYGYTF	TGTGCCAGCAGCCCATTCGAAGTGGTCAGGACCTATGGCTACACCTTC
TRBJ1-2	NA	TRBD1	TRBV28	CASSLTGADYGYTF	TGTGCCAGCAGCCTCACAGGGGCTGACTATGGCTACACCTTC
TRBJ1-3	NA	TRBD1	TRBV10-3	CAISRTAGQGNTIYF	TGTGCCATCAGTAGAACAGCGGGACAGGGAAACACCATATATTTT
TRBJ2-2	NA	NA	TRBV12-3/TRBV12-4	CASSFVRAGELFF	TGTGCCAGCAGTTTTGTAAGGGCCGGGGAGCTGTTTTTT
TRBJ1-1	NA	NA	TRBV28	CASSPGQGWGTEAFF	TGTGCCAGCAGCCCCGGGCAGGGGTGGGGCACTGAAGCTTTCTTT
TRBJ2-2	NA	TRBD1	TRBV7-9	CASSQTTGTAESTGELFF	TGTGCCAGCAGCCAAACCACCGGGACAGCTGAAAGCACCGGGGAGCTGTTTTTT
TRBJ1-1	NA	TRBD1	TRBV18	CASSPGTYYGTGGTEAFF	TGTGCCAGCTCACCAGGAACGTATTATGGGACAGGGGGCACTGAAGCTTTCTTT